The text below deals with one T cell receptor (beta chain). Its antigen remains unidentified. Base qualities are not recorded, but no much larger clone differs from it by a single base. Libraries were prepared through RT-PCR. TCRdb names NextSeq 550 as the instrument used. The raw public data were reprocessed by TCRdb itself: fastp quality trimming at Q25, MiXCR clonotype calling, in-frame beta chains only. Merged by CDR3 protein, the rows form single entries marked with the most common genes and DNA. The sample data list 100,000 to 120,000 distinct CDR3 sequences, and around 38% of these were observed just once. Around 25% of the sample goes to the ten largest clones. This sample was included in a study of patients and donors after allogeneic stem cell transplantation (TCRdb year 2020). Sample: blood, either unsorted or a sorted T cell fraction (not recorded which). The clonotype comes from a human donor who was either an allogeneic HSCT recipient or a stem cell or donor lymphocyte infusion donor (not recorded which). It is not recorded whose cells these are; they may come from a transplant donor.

The CDR3 here reads CASSLPNSYEQYF. The DNA is TGTGCCAGCAGCTTGCCTAACTCCTACGAGCAGTACTTC. The chain is made from TRBV11-3 and TRBJ2-7; the D gene assignment is ambiguous. The cysteine opens and the phenylalanine closes a CDR3 of 13 amino acids. Only the CDR3 DNA is retained, 39 bases long and in frame from the first base. CDR1 and CDR2 are drawn from the germline V gene: SGHNT, YENEEA. Between the V and J ends, shortened by 3 bases and 0 bases respectively, the junction contains 6 bases.